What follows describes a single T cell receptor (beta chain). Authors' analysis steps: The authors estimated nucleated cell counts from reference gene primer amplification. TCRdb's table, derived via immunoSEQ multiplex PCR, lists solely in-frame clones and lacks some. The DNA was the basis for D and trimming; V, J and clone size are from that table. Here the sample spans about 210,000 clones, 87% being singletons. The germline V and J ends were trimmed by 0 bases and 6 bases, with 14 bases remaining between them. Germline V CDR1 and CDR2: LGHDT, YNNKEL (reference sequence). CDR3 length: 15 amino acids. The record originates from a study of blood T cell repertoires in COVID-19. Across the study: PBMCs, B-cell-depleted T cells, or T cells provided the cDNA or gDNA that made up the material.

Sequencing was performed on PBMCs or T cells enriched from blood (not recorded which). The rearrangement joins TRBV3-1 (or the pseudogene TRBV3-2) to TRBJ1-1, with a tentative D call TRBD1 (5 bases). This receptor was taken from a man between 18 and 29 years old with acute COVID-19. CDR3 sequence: CASSQDGTGYSEAFF. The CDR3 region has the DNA TGTGCCAGCAGCCAAGACGGTACAGGTTATTCTGAAGCTTTCTTT.